Following are 5 T cell receptor beta chains from one sample sequenced in a study of blood T cell repertoires in COVID-19. Clones were read by immunoSEQ multiplex PCR, and TCRdb kept only the in-frame ones, dropping some. The profile shows 250,000 to 400,000 clones, approximately 87% of them singletons. The sample was PBMCs or T cells enriched from blood (not recorded which). The receptors were gathered from a woman in her twenties or thirties who had recovered from COVID-19.

The genes are TRBV12-3 or TRBV12-4 and TRBJ2-5, with 8 bases lining up with TRBD2. Unmatched junction bases numbered 7, after V lost 7 bases and J lost 6 bases. The CDR3 consists of 13 residues. The CDR3 is CASTIGLAKTQYF. In DNA, the CDR3 is TGTGCCAGCACCATAGGACTAGCTAAGACCCAGTACTTC.

This clone has more than one count but fewer than ten. The chain links TRBV18 to TRBJ1-4, with 7 bases aligning to TRBD1. Germline CDR1 KGHSH, CDR2 LQKENI. CDR3 size: 13 residues. Losses at the gene ends were 6 bases for V and 7 bases for J; bases not matched to a gene: 5. The CDR3 nucleotides read TGTGCCAGCTCCCCCCAGGGGGGTGAAAAACTGTTTTTT. Translated, it gives CASSPQGGEKLFF.

The CDR3 loop reads CASSPTGGVREQFF. The DNA for the CDR3 is TGTGCCAGCAGCCCGACAGGGGGGGTGAGGGAGCAGTTCTTC. The chain is built from TRBV7-2 and TRBJ2-1, with 9 bases identical to TRBD1. Germline V gene lookup returns CDR1 SGHTA and CDR2 FQGNSA. CDR3 length: 14 amino acids. V shed 5 bases, J shed 10 bases, and the junction held 9 bases outside the gene matches.

This clone was observed a few times. CDR3 sequence reads: CSVATRLAGTGELFF. The CDR3 bases are TGCAGCGTCGCCACACGGCTAGCGGGCACCGGGGAGCTGTTTTTT. The V gene is TRBV29-1, the J gene TRBJ2-2; 8 bases map to TRBD2. CDR1 is SQVTM and CDR2 is ANQGSEA in the germline V gene. The CDR3 has 15 amino acids. The V segment lost 6 bases and the J segment 4 bases; nucleotides outside the gene matches: 10.

This clone was seen more than once but under ten times. The V gene is TRBV5-1, the J gene TRBJ2-7; D uncertain. CDR3 length equals 15 residues. The germline V gene encodes CDR1 SGHRS and CDR2 YFSETQ. The V gene lost 0 bases and the J gene lost 2 bases, with 12 bases spanning the gap. The CDR3 is CASSLASGVAYEQYF. The CDR3 nucleotides are TGCGCCAGCAGCTTGGCCAGTGGAGTAGCCTACGAGCAGTACTTC.